This T cell receptor (beta chain) was recorded in a study of human T cells and chemical hapten exposure. The junction had 7 bases not matched to a gene; V was cut back by 8 bases and J by 3 bases. The CDR3 is 15 amino acids. There are a few counts of this clonotype. Time point of the sample: healthy volunteer bleed at 2 weeks. The total RNA was obtained from whole blood that was not fractionated. Attachment of unique molecular identifiers to individual cDNA molecules was performed in the library. TCRdb processed the RACE reads anew with MiXCR; each CDR3 protein has one entry. The sample holds roughly 130,000 distinct CDR3 sequences, approximately 9% seen once.

Material: whole blood. J is TRBJ2-1 and V is TRBV12-3 or TRBV12-4, with TRBD2 identical over 10 bases. The sequence came from a male donor in good health. Some clones in this sample may be carry-over from other donors' samples. In nucleotides, the CDR3 is TGTGCCAGCGGGGTAACTAGCGGGGTCTACAATGAGCAGTTCTTC. It specifies CASGVTSGVYNEQFF.